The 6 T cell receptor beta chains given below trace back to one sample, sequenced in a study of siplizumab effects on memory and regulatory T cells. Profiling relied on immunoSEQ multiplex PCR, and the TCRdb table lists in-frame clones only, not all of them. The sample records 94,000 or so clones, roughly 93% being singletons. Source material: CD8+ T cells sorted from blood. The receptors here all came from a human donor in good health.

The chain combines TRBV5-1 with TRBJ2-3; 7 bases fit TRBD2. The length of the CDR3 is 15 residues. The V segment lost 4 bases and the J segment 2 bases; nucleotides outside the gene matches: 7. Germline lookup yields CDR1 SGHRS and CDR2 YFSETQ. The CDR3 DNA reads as TGCGCCAGCAGCCCGGGGGGAGGGAACACAGATACGCAGTATTTT. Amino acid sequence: CASSPGGGNTDTQYF.

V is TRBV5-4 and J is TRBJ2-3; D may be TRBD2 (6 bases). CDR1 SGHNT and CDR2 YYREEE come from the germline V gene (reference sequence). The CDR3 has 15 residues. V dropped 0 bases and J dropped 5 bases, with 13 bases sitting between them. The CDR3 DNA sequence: TGTGCCAGCAGCTTGGCCGGGAGCGGAGTAGATACGCAGTATTTT. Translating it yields CASSLAGSGVDTQYF.

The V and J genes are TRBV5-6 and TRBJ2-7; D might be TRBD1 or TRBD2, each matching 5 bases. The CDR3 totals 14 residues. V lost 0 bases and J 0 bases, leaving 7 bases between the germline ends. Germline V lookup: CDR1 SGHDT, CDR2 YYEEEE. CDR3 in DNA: TGTGCCAGCAGCTTGGAGAGGGGCTCCTACGAGCAGTACTTC. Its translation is CASSLERGSYEQYF.

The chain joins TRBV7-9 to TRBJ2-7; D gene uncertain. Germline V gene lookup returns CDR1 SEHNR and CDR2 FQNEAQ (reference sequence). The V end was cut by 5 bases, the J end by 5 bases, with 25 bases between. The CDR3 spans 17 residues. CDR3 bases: TGTGCCAGCAGCAGCTACGGCGGCGGCCTGGGAACCCACGAGCAGTACTTC. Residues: CASSSYGGGLGTHEQYF.

The CDR3 coding sequence is TGTGCCACCAGCAGAGAATCCGGGGAGCTGTTTTTT. Its translation: CATSRESGELFF. The chain couples TRBV15 to TRBJ2-2, with no clear D. The CDR3 has 12 amino acids. From germline, CDR1 is LNHNV and CDR2 YYDKDF (reference sequence). V lost 0 bases and J 6 bases, leaving 2 bases between the germline ends.

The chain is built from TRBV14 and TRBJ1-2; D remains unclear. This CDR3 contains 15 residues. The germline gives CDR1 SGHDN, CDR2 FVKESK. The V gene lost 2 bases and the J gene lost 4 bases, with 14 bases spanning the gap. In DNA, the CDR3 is TGTGCCAGCAGCCAACGTCCAACGGAAAGCTATGGCTACACCTTC. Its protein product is CASSQRPTESYGYTF.